This section outlines one T cell receptor (beta chain) sequence together with its context. These data are taken from a study of T cell responses to AZD1222 COVID-19 vaccine. Clones were read by immunoSEQ multiplex PCR, and TCRdb kept only the in-frame ones, dropping some. The sample includes about 98,000 clones, about 90% of them seen just once. This CDR3 has 14 amino acids. V was pared by 2 bases and J by 8 bases, with 13 bases between. Germline values: CDR1 PRHDT, CDR2 FYEKMQ (reference sequence). Specimen: peripheral blood, collected on day 0 of MenACWY control vaccination. The clonotype originates from an adult in good health. V is TRBV13 and J is TRBJ1-3; possible D gene TRBD1, 5 bases. The CDR3 DNA follows: TGTGCCAGCAGCTTACAGGGTTTTAGGGACACCATATATTTT. As protein: CASSLQGFRDTIYF.